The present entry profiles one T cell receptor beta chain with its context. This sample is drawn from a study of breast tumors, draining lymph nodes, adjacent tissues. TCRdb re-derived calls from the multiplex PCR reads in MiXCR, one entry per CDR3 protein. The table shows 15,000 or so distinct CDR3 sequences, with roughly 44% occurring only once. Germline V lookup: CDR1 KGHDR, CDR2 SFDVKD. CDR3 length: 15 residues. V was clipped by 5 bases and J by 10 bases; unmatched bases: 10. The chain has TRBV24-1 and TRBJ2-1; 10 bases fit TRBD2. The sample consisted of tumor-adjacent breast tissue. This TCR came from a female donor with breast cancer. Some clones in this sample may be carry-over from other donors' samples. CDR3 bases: TGTGCCACCAGTGTCGGGACTAGCGATGTTGGGGAGCAGTTCTTC. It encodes CATSVGTSDVGEQFF.